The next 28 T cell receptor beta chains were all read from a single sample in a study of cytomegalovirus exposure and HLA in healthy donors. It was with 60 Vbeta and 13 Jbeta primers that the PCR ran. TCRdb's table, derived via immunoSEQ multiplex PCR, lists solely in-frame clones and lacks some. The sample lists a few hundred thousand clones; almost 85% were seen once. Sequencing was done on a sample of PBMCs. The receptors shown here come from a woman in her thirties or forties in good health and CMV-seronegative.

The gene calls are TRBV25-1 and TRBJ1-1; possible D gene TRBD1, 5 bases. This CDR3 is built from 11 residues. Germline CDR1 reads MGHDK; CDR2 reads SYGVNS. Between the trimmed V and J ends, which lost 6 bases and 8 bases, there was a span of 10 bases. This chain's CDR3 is CASSINREAFF. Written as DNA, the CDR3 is TGTGCCAGCAGCATTAACAGGGAAGCTTTCTTT. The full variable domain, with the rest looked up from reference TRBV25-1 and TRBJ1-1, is EADIYQTPRYLVIGTGKKITLECSQTMGHDKMYWYQQDPGMELHLIHYSYGVNSTEKGDLSSESTVSRIRTEHFPLTLESARPSHTSQYLCASSINREAFFGQGTRLTVV.

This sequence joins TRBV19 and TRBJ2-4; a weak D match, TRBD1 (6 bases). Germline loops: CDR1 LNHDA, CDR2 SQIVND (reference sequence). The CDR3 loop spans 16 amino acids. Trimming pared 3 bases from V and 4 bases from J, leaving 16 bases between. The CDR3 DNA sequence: TGTGCCAGTAGTATCCCACGACAGGTGGAAAAAAACATTCAGTACTTC. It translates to CASSIPRQVEKNIQYF.

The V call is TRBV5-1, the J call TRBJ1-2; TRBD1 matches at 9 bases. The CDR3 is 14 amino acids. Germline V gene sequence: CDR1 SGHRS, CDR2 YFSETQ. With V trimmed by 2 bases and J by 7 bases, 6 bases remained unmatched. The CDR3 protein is CASSFPGQGGGYTF. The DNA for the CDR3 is TGCGCCAGCAGCTTCCCGGGACAGGGAGGTGGCTACACCTTC.

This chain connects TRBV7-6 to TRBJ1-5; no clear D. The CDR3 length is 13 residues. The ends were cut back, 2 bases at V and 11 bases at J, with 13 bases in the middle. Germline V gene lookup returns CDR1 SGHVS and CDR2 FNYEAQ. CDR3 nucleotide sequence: TGTGCCAGCAGCTTAAACAGAGAATCAGCCCAGCATTTT. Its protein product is CASSLNRESAQHF.

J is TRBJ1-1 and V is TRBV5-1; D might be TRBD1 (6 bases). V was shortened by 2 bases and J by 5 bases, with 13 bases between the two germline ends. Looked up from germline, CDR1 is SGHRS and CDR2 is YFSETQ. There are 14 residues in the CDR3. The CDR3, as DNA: TGCGCCAGCAGCTTATGGGGGCGGGGGACTGAAGCTTTCTTT. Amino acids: CASSLWGRGTEAFF.

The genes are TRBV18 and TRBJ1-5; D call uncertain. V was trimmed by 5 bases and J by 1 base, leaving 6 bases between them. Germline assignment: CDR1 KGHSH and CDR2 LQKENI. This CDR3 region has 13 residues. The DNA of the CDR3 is TGTGCCAGCTCAGGAGGGAGCAATCAGCCCCAGCATTTT. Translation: CASSGGSNQPQHF.

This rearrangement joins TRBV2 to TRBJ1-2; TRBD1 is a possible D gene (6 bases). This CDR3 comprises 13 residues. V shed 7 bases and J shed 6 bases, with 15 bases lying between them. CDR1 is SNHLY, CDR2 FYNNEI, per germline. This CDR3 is CASTEQGVDGYTF. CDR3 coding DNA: TGTGCCAGCACGGAACAGGGAGTTGATGGCTACACCTTC.

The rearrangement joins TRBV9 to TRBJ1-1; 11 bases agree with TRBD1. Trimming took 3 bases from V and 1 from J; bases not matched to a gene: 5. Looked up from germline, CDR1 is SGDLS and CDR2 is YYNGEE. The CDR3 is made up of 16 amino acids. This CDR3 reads CASSADRGPGNTEAFF. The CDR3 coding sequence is TGTGCCAGCAGCGCGGACAGGGGGCCGGGGAACACTGAAGCTTTCTTT.

Here the CDR3 DNA reads TGTGCCAGCAGTGAAGCGGGGACAGGGGGCCGACCTTTAGGCTACACCTTC. It is translated as CASSEAGTGGRPLGYTF. V is TRBV2 and J is TRBJ1-2, with 12 bases identical to TRBD1. J lost 8 bases, V lost 0 bases, and 10 bases had no gene match. Germline lookup yields CDR1 SNHLY and CDR2 FYNNEI. This CDR3 spans 17 amino acids.

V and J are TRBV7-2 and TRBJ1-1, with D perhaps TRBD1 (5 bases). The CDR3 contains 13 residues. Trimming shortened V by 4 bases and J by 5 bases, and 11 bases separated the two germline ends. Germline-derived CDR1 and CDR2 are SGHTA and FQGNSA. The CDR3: CASSSRVGTEAFF. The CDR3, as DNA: TGTGCCAGCAGCTCCAGGGTGGGGACTGAAGCTTTCTTT.

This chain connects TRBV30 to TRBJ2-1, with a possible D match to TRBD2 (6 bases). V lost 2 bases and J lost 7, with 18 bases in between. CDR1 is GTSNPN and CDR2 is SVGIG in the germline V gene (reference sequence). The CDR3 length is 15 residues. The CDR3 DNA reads TGTGCCTGGAGTCCCCTAGGGCCCGGGGGTAATGAGCAGTTCTTC. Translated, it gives CAWSPLGPGGNEQFF.

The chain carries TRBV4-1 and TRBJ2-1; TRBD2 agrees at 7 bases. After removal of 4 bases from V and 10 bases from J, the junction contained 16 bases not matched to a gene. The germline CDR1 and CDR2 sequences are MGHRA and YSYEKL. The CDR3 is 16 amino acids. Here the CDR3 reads CASSPPKAGPLGEQFF. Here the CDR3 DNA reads TGCGCCAGCAGCCCCCCTAAAGCGGGGCCCCTCGGGGAGCAGTTCTTC.

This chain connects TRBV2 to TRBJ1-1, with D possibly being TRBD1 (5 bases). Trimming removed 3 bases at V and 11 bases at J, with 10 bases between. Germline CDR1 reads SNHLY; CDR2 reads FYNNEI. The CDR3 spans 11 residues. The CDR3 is CASSDRGRAFF. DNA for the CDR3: TGTGCCAGCAGTGACCGGGGGAGGGCTTTCTTT.

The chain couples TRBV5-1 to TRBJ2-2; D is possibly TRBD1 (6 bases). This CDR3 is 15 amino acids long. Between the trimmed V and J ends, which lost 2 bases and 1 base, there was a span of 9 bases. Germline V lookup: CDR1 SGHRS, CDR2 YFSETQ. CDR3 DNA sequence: TGCGCCAGCAGCTTACTACAGGGGAACACCGGGGAGCTGTTTTTT. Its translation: CASSLLQGNTGELFF.

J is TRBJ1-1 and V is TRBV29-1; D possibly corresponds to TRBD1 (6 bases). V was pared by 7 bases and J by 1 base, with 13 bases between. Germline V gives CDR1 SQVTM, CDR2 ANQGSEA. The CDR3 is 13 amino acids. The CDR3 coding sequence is TGCAGCGGGGGGGGGACACGGAACACTGAAGCTTTCTTT. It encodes CSGGGTRNTEAFF.

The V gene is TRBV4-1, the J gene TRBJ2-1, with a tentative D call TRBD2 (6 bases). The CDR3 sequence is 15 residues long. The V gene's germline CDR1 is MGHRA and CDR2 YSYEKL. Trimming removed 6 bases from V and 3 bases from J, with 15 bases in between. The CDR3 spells CASRDPQGGYNEQFF. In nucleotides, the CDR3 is TGCGCCAGCAGGGACCCCCAGGGAGGCTACAATGAGCAGTTCTTC.

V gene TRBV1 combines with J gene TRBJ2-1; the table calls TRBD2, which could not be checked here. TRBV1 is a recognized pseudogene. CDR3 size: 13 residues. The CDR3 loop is CTSSQDRGNEQFF. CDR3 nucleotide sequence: TGCACCAGCAGCCAAGATCGGGGGAATGAGCAGTTCTTC.

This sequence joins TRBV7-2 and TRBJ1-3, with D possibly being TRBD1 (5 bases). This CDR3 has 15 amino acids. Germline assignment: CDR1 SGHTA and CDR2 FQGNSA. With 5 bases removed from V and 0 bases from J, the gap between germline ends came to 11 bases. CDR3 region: CASSPRASSGNTIYF. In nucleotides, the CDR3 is TGTGCCAGCAGCCCCAGGGCCAGCTCTGGAAACACCATATATTTT.

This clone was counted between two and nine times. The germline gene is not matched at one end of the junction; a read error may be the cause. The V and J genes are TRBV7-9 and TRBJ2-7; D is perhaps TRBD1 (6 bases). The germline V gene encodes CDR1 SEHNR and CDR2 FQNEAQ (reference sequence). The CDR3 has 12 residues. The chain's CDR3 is CSSSSTGREQYF. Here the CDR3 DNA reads TGTTCCAGCAGCTCTACAGGGCGCGAGCAGTACTTC.

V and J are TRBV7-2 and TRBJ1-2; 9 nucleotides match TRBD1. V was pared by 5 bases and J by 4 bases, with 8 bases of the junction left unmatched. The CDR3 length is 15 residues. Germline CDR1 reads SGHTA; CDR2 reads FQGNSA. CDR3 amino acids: CASSRTGVSGYGYTF. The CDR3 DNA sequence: TGTGCCAGCAGCCGGACAGGGGTTAGCGGCTATGGCTACACCTTC.

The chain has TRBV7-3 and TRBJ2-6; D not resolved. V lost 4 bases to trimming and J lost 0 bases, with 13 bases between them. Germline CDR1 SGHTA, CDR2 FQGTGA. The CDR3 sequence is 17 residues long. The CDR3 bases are TGTGCCAGCAGCTCCCTAAGCAGGCCCTCTGGGGCCAACGTCCTGACTTTC. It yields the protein CASSSLSRPSGANVLTF.

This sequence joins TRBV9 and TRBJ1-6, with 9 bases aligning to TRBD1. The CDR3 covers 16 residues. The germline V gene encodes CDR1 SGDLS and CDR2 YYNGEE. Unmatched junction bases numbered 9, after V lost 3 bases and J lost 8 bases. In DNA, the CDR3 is TGTGCCAGCAGCGCCCTAGGGACAGGGCTAGATTCACCCCTCCACTTT. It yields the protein CASSALGTGLDSPLHF. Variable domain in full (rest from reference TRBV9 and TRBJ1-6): DSGVTQTPKHLITATGQRVTLRCSPRSGDLSVYWYQQSLDQGLQFLIQYYNGEERAKGNILERFSAQQFPDLHSELNLSSLELGDSALYFCASSALGTGLDSPLHFGNGTRLTVT.

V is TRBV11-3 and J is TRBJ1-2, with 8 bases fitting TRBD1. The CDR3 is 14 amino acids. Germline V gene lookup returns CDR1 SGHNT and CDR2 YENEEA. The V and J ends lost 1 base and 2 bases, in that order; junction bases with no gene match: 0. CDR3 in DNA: TGTGCCAGCAGCTTAGGACAGGGGAACTATGGCTACACCTTC. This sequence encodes CASSLGQGNYGYTF.

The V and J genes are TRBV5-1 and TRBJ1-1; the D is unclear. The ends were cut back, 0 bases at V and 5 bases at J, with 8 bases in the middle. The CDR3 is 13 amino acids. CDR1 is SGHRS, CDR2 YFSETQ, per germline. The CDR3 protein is CASSLVGDTEAFF. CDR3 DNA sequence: TGCGCCAGCAGCTTGGTCGGGGATACTGAAGCTTTCTTT.

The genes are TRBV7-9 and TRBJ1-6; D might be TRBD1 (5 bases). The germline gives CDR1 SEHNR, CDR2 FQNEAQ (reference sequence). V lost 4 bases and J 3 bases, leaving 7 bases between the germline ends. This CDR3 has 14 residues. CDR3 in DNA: TGTGCCAGCAGCTGGGGGGACTATAATTCACCCCTCCACTTT. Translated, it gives CASSWGDYNSPLHF.

CDR3 amino acids: CASSFTDSNEQFF. CDR3 sequence (DNA): TGTGCCAGCAGTTTCACCGACAGCAATGAGCAGTTCTTC. This chain links TRBV5-4 with TRBJ2-1, with D possibly TRBD1 on 5 matching bases. This CDR3 contains 13 residues. From germline, CDR1 is SGHNT and CDR2 YYREEE (reference sequence). Trimming cost V 5 bases and J 6 bases, with 12 bases left between them.

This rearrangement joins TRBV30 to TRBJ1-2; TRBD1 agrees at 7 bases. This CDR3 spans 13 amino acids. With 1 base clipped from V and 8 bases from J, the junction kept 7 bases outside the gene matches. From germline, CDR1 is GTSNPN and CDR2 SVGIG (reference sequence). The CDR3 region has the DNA TGTGCCTGGAGTGCGGACAGGTTCGGGGGCTACACCTTC. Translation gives CAWSADRFGGYTF. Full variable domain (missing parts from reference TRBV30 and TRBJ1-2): SQTIHQWPATLVQPVGSPLSLECTVEGTSNPNLYWYRQAAGRGLQLLFYSVGIGQISSEVPQNLSASRPQDRQFILSSKKLLLSDSGFYLCAWSADRFGGYTFGSGTRLTVV.

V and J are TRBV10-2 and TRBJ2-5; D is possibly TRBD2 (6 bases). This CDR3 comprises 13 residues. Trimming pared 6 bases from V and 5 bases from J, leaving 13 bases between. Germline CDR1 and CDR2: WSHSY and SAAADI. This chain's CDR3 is CASSREGGETQYF. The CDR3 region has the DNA TGCGCCAGCAGCAGGGAAGGAGGGGAGACCCAGTACTTC.